Listed below are T cell receptor beta chains from one sample, sequenced in a study of T-cell reconstitution after alpha-beta-depleted transplantation in children. TCRdb re-derived calls from the PCR reads in MiXCR, one entry per CDR3 protein. Of approximately 500,000 distinct CDR3 sequences listed, under 12% are singletons. This material consisted of PBMCs, taken before TCRalphabeta/CD19-depleted stem cell transplant. The receptors shown here come from a child aged 2 to 15 with inherited bone marrow failure, due to receive a stem cell transplant. Each CDR3 is given with its conserved first and last residue. D genes are given only for firm matches. Clone size is stated in some rows and not others, as once, few, many or a class when expanded.

TRBV4-1	TRBJ2-4	.	few	TGCGCCAGCAGCCAAGCCGCCAGGAAAAACATTCAGTACTTC	CASSQAARKNIQYF
TRBV5-1	TRBJ1-2	.	few	TGCGCCAGCAGCTTGGGACCTGTCGGCTATGGCTACACCTTC	CASSLGPVGYGYTF
TRBV7-9	TRBJ1-2	.	.	TGTGCCAGCAGCTTAATGGAATATGGGACCTATGGCTACACCTTC	CASSLMEYGTYGYTF
TRBV29-1	TRBJ2-7	TRBD2	many	TGCAGCGTTGCCTCTAGCGGGGGAGCCTACGAGCAGTACTTC	CSVASSGGAYEQYF
TRBV7-9	TRBJ2-2	.	many	TGTGCCAGCAGCTTAGAAGGATCGCGGGCCCGGGAGCTGTTTTTT	CASSLEGSRARELFF
TRBV25-1	TRBJ1-5	TRBD1	few	TGTGCCAGCAGTAGCTGGGACAGGGGGCTTGAGTATAGCAATCAGCCCCAGCATTTT	CASSSWDRGLEYSNQPQHF
TRBV28	TRBJ2-5	.	many	TGTGCCAGCAGAAGACTCTTACGGGGCCAAGAGACCCAGTACTTC	CASRRLLRGQETQYF
TRBV13	TRBJ2-7	TRBD2	many	TGTGCCAGCAGCACTAGCGGTTACGAGCAGTACTTC	CASSTSGYEQYF
TRBV5-1	TRBJ1-1	.	many	TGCGCCAGCAGCTTGGAGGCAGGGTCGTCCACTGAAGCTTTCTTT	CASSLEAGSSTEAFF
TRBV6-6	TRBJ1-5	.	many	TGTGCCAGCAGTTACTCGATGAGGGGGCCCCAGCATTTT	CASSYSMRGPQHF
TRBV7-8	TRBJ2-1	.	many	TGTGCCAGCAGGGGCCTAGACAATGAGCAGTTCTTC	CASRGLDNEQFF
TRBV20-1	TRBJ2-1	TRBD2	many	TGCAGTGCTAGGTCCCCTAGCGGAAATAAGATAACCTACAATGAGCAGTTCTTC	CSARSPSGNKITYNEQFF
TRBV30	TRBJ2-3	TRBD2	many	TGTGCCTGGAGTCGCGAGCGGGAGCCTAGCACAGATACGCAGTATTTT	CAWSREREPSTDTQYF
TRBV5-6	TRBJ1-4	.	.	TGTGCCAGCAGCATCACAGGGTCGGCAGGTGAAAAACTGTTTTTT	CASSITGSAGEKLFF
TRBV7-8	TRBJ2-2	.	many	TGTGCCAGCAGCCAATACAGGGCGGGTACCGGGGAGCTGTTTTTT	CASSQYRAGTGELFF
TRBV12-3/TRBV12-4	TRBJ1-3	.	many	TGTGCCAGCAGTTGGACCTACTCTGGAAACACCATATATTTT	CASSWTYSGNTIYF
TRBV10-3	TRBJ1-5	.	many	TGTGCCATCAGTTCCGGGGGGAGCAATCAGCCCCAGCATTTT	CAISSGGSNQPQHF
TRBV5-5	TRBJ1-1	.	.	TGTGCCAGCAGCTTGGGCCCGACTCAGAACACTGAAGCTTTCTTT	CASSLGPTQNTEAFF
TRBV30	TRBJ2-5	.	many	TGTGCCTGGAGTGTAAGGAGAGTTCAAGAGACCCAGTACTTC	CAWSVRRVQETQYF
TRBV20-1	TRBJ1-1	.	many	TGCAGTGCTAAAGGTGAAGCTTTCTTT	CSAKGEAFF
TRBV24-1	TRBJ2-2	TRBD1	many	TGTGCCACCAGTGATTTGGACAGGGTCGGGGAGCTGTTTTTT	CATSDLDRVGELFF
TRBV5-6	TRBJ1-5	.	many	TGTGCCAGCAGCTTTTGGGACCGAGGGATTCAGCCCCAGCATTTT	CASSFWDRGIQPQHF
TRBV21-1	TRBJ2-7	.	.	TGTGCCAGCAGCAAAGGGACAAACCTGGGACTAGCGGGCCACTACGAGCAGTACTTC	CASSKGTNLGLAGHYEQYF
TRBV24-1	TRBJ2-2	TRBD1	many	TGTGCCACCAGTGAATTAACCGGGACAGGGGGCAGACTCAACACCGGGGAGCTGTTTTTT	CATSELTGTGGRLNTGELFF
TRBV27	TRBJ2-1	TRBD2	.	TGTGCCAGCAGTCCACTAGCGGGAGGGCCATATGAGCAGTTCTTC	CASSPLAGGPYEQFF
TRBV12-3/TRBV12-4	TRBJ2-1	TRBD2	few	TGTGCCAGCAGTTCCAGGTGGGCTAGCGGGGGATACAATGAGCAGTTCTTC	CASSSRWASGGYNEQFF
TRBV27	TRBJ2-1	.	.	TGTGCCAGCAGTTTAGCGGGGGCGGGGGACTATGAGCAGTTCTTC	CASSLAGAGDYEQFF
TRBV6-5	TRBJ2-3	.	.	TGTGCCAGCAGTTACTCCTATGATCTCCAAACCCAGTATTTT	CASSYSYDLQTQYF
TRBV24-1	TRBJ2-2	.	.	TGTGCCACCAGTGACCCAAAAGCCCGGGAGCTGTTTTTT	CATSDPKARELFF
TRBV10-2	TRBJ2-7	.	many	TGCGCCAGCAGTGAGTCCCCCGGACTTACCTACGAGCAGTACTTC	CASSESPGLTYEQYF
TRBV29-1	TRBJ1-2	.	many	TGCAGCGTTCGCCCCGCCGACCCATTTCTCGGCTACACCTTC	CSVRPADPFLGYTF
TRBV2	TRBJ2-7	TRBD2	many	TGTGCCAGCAGGTCCAGAGCGGGAGGGTACGAGCAGTACTTC	CASRSRAGGYEQYF
TRBV20-1	TRBJ2-7	TRBD1	many	TGCAGTGCTAGGGCAGGGGGCGGCTACGAGCAGTACTTC	CSARAGGGYEQYF
TRBV7-2	TRBJ2-3	.	many	TGTGCCAGCAGCTTACAGGGACCGGTTTATGGAGATACGCAGTATTTT	CASSLQGPVYGDTQYF
TRBV28	TRBJ2-7	TRBD1	many	TGTGCCAGCAGTTCGGCCGGGACAGGGGAATACGAGCAGTACTTC	CASSSAGTGEYEQYF
TRBV20-1	TRBJ1-1	.	.	TGCGGTGCTAATGGGGCACTGAACACTGAAGCTTTCTTT	CGANGALNTEAFF
TRBV6-2/TRBV6-3	TRBJ2-1	.	few	TGTGCCAGCAGTTACGGGGGAGGATCCTATGAGCAGTTCTTC	CASSYGGGSYEQFF
TRBV7-9	TRBJ2-7	TRBD2	few	TGTGCCAGCAGCCCGCTCACTAGCGGGAGTTACGAGCAGTACTTC	CASSPLTSGSYEQYF
TRBV6-5	TRBJ2-7	TRBD1	many	TGTGCCAGCAGTTACGGCGGACAGGGCTACGAGCAGTACTTC	CASSYGGQGYEQYF
TRBV9	TRBJ2-3	TRBD1	once	TGTGCCAGCACTCGGACAGGGTCGACAGATACGCATTATTTT	CASTRTGSTDTHYF
TRBV6-1	TRBJ2-5	.	many	TGTGCCAGCACCCCCGGGGGCAGCGGAGAGACCCAGTACTTC	CASTPGGSGETQYF
TRBV6-5	TRBJ2-1	TRBD2	many	TGTGCCAGCAGTTACGGCGGGGACTTAGCGGGAGGGCAGTTCTTC	CASSYGGDLAGGQFF
TRBV7-9	TRBJ2-7	.	few	TGTGCCAGCAGCTCTCAGGGTCACGAGCAGTACTTC	CASSSQGHEQYF
TRBV9	TRBJ2-3	TRBD1	many	TGTGCCAGCAGCGTAGGGGGCGGACAGGCAGATACGCAGTATTTT	CASSVGGGQADTQYF
TRBV7-2	TRBJ2-4	.	.	TGTGCCAGCAGCTTATACAGGACGACACTAGCCAAAAACATTCAGTACTTC	CASSLYRTTLAKNIQYF
TRBV24-1	TRBJ2-1	.	many	TGTGCCACCAGTGATTGGGGCCCACTAAGGGGCAATGAGCAGTTCTTC	CATSDWGPLRGNEQFF
TRBV10-3	TRBJ2-7	TRBD1	many	TGTGCCACCTACTCCGGGACAGCTGACTACGAGCAGTACTTC	CATYSGTADYEQYF
TRBV20-1	TRBJ2-5	.	.	TGCTGTGCTGGGATAGGAGGGGGGCCCCAAGAGACCCAGTACTTC	CCAGIGGGPQETQYF
TRBV4-3	TRBJ2-7	.	many	TGCGCCAGCAGCCAAGCTCAGGACCTCTCCTACGAGCAGTACTTC	CASSQAQDLSYEQYF
TRBV6-1	TRBJ1-1	.	many	TGTGCCAGCAGGGAACAGGGAATAGTGACTGAAGCTTTCTTT	CASREQGIVTEAFF
TRBV20-1	TRBJ2-1	.	.	TGCAGTGCTAGAGATAGCCACAGCTCCTACAATGAGCAGTTCTTC	CSARDSHSSYNEQFF
TRBV3-1	TRBJ2-1	.	.	TGTGCCAGCAGCCAAGACCCTTCTTCATATGAGCAGTTCTTC	CASSQDPSSYEQFF
TRBV14	TRBJ2-1	.	many	TGTGCCAGCAGCCAAGAAACTGGGCCCCTCTCCTACAATGAGCAGTTCTTC	CASSQETGPLSYNEQFF
TRBV27	TRBJ2-1	.	many	TGTGCCAGCAGTCGCTGGGGGGCCTACAATGAGCAGTTCTTC	CASSRWGAYNEQFF
TRBV12-3/TRBV12-4	TRBJ2-3	.	few	TGTGCCAGCAACCCATTGGGGGAGAGCACAGATACGCAGTATTTT	CASNPLGESTDTQYF
TRBV4-3	TRBJ2-1	TRBD2	many	TGCGCCAGCAGCCAAGCCCGTCAGGCGGGAGGGGAGGGGCAGTTCTTC	CASSQARQAGGEGQFF
TRBV27	TRBJ1-5	.	many	TGTGCCAGCAGTTTATTAGGGAGATATCAGCCCCAGCATTTT	CASSLLGRYQPQHF
TRBV12-3/TRBV12-4	TRBJ2-1	TRBD2	many	TGTGCCAGCAGAAGTAAAGCGGGAGAGGTCTTC	CASRSKAGEVF